The rows below give T cell receptor beta chains drawn from one sample of a study of blood T cell repertoires in COVID-19. Sequenced by immunoSEQ multiplex PCR; TCRdb stores in-frame clones only, minus some. The table includes hundreds of thousands of clones, about 90% detected once. The sequencing sample was made of peripheral blood. The receptors come from a young woman who had recovered from COVID-19. The CDR3 runs from the conserved cysteine through the conserved F or W. D genes are given only for firm matches. The size field is filled for only some rows; it gives once, few, many or a size class.

J | V | D | size | DNA | CDR3
TRBJ2-3 | TRBV25-1 | NA | NA | TGTGCCAGCAGTGACCCCCGGAGCAGCCCCTCCACAGATACGCAGTATTTT | CASSDPRSSPSTDTQYF
TRBJ1-1 | TRBV3-1/TRBV3-2 | NA | NA | TGTGCCAGCAGCTCCGGTGGTACAGGCACTGAAGCTTTCTTT | CASSSGGTGTEAFF
TRBJ2-5 | TRBV12-3/TRBV12-4 | NA | NA | TGTGCCAGCAGTTCTCTAGCTTTGGAGACCCAGTACTTC | CASSSLALETQYF
TRBJ2-5 | TRBV4-3 | NA | NA | TGCGCCAGCAGCCAATGGAGCGGAAACGGGGAGACCCAGTACTTC | CASSQWSGNGETQYF
TRBJ2-1 | TRBV5-8 | NA | NA | TGTGCCAGCAGCTTTGAGATTCAGGTTAGCTCCTACAATGAGCAGTTCTTC | CASSFEIQVSSYNEQFF
TRBJ2-3 | TRBV7-8 | NA | NA | TGTGCCAGCAGCTTAGCGGGAGTGGATACGCAGTATTTT | CASSLAGVDTQYF
TRBJ1-1 | TRBV19 | NA | NA | TGTGCCAGTAGTATATCGGGGTTCGGGTACACTGAAGCTTTCTTT | CASSISGFGYTEAFF
TRBJ1-5 | TRBV19 | NA | NA | TGTGCCAGTAGTATTAGGCGCGGACAGCCCCAGCATTTT | CASSIRRGQPQHF
TRBJ1-1 | TRBV6-5 | NA | once | TGTGCCAGCAGTTACTCTGGGCCTGAGACCTTGGGAGCTTTCTTT | CASSYSGPETLGAFF
TRBJ2-1 | TRBV19 | NA | NA | TGTGCCACCTCTTCCGGGACTTCCTCCCTCGCTGAGCAGTTCTTC | CATSSGTSSLAEQFF
TRBJ1-1 | TRBV6-2/TRBV6-3 | NA | NA | TGTGCCAGCAGTATCAGAAGGAACACTGAAGCTTTCTTT | CASSIRRNTEAFF
TRBJ1-1 | TRBV19 | TRBD1 | NA | TGTGCCAGTATAATGACAGGGGGCAGGAGCACTGAAGCTTTCTTT | CASIMTGGRSTEAFF
TRBJ2-3 | TRBV7-2 | TRBD2 | NA | TGTGCCAGCACTCTAGCGGGGCGCACAGATACGCAGTATTTT | CASTLAGRTDTQYF
TRBJ1-4 | TRBV2 | TRBD1 | NA | TGTGCCAGCGTTCAGACAGGGGGAAGTAATGAAAAACTGTTTTTT | CASVQTGGSNEKLFF
TRBJ2-3 | TRBV3-1/TRBV3-2 | NA | NA | TGTGCCAGCAGCCAAGGGCCTAGCACAGATACGCAGTATTTT | CASSQGPSTDTQYF
TRBJ1-1 | TRBV6-2/TRBV6-3 | TRBD1 | NA | TGTGCCAGCAGTTATCCGGGACAGGGCTGGCCCAACACTGAAGCTTTCTTT | CASSYPGQGWPNTEAFF
TRBJ1-2 | TRBV11-3 | TRBD1 | once | TGTGCCAGCAGCCCAGGGACAGGGAGGGATGGCTACACCTTC | CASSPGTGRDGYTF
TRBJ2-1 | TRBV5-6 | TRBD2 | NA | TGTGCCAGCAGTTCCGGACTAGCGGGAGGGTGGGAGCAGTTCTTC | CASSSGLAGGWEQFF
TRBJ2-3 | TRBV2 | TRBD2 | NA | TGTGCCACCCTAGCGGAAAGCACAGATACGCAGTATTTT | CATLAESTDTQYF
TRBJ1-2 | TRBV15 | NA | NA | TGTGCCACCACCTTTGTCAGGGGACGTGGCAAGTATGGCTACACCTTC | CATTFVRGRGKYGYTF
TRBJ2-1 | TRBV7-7 | TRBD2 | NA | TGTGCCTCGGTGGTTGTCGGAGCGGGAGTTTTCAATGAGCAGTTCTTC | CASVVVGAGVFNEQFF
TRBJ2-2 | TRBV11-2 | NA | NA | TGTGCCAGCAGCTTAGAATTAGGTGTAACTGGGCGGGAGCTGTTTTTT | CASSLELGVTGRELFF
TRBJ2-1 | TRBV10-1 | TRBD2 | NA | TGCGCCAGCAGTGAGTCGGGTAGCGGGAGGTACAATGAGCAGTTCTTC | CASSESGSGRYNEQFF
TRBJ2-2 | TRBV6-2/TRBV6-3 | NA | NA | TGTGCCAGCAGCCTCGAGGCGGGAAGGGGACTCTGGCGGGAATTCACCGGGGAGCTGTTTTTT | CASSLEAGRGLWREFTGELFF
TRBJ1-5 | TRBV7-2 | NA | NA | TGTGCCAGCAGTCTGAACTCGGTCGGTCAGCCCCAGCATTTT | CASSLNSVGQPQHF
TRBJ2-2 | TRBV18 | NA | NA | TGTGCCAGCTCACCACTAGGAGGGAACACCGGGGAGCTGTTTTTT | CASSPLGGNTGELFF
TRBJ1-3 | TRBV19 | NA | few | TGTGCCAGTAGTATAGTGGGGAGCTCTGGAAACACCATATATTTT | CASSIVGSSGNTIYF
TRBJ2-5 | TRBV2 | TRBD2 | NA | TGTGCCAGCGGGCGGGAGAGTGGGGAGACCCAGTACTTC | CASGRESGETQYF
TRBJ2-3 | TRBV11-3 | NA | NA | TGTGCCAGCAGCTTAATGGCAGACACAGATACGCAGTATTTT | CASSLMADTDTQYF
TRBJ2-1 | TRBV7-2 | NA | NA | TGTGCCAGCGGACCGGGTATACTAGGCAATGAGCAGTTCTTC | CASGPGILGNEQFF
TRBJ1-1 | TRBV6-2/TRBV6-3 | NA | few | TGTGCCAGCAGTACGGACTTTTGGAACACTGAAGCTTTCTTT | CASSTDFWNTEAFF
TRBJ2-2 | TRBV6-1 | NA | NA | TGTGCCAGCAGTGAAACTCGGAACACCGGGGAGCTGTTTTTT | CASSETRNTGELFF
TRBJ1-2 | TRBV24-1 | NA | few | TGTGCCACCAGTGAAGGGGGAAACTATGGCTACACCTTC | CATSEGGNYGYTF
TRBJ1-1 | TRBV4-1 | NA | NA | TGCGCCAGCAGCCAAGAACCAGGGGTGACTGAAGCTTTCTTT | CASSQEPGVTEAFF
TRBJ2-1 | TRBV4-3 | NA | NA | TGCGCCAGCAGCCAAGCGTTGAGCTCCTACAATGAGCAGTTCTTC | CASSQALSSYNEQFF
TRBJ2-3 | TRBV5-1 | TRBD1 | NA | TGCGCCAGCAAACAGGGGGCCACAGATACGCAGTATTTT | CASKQGATDTQYF
TRBJ1-2 | TRBV4-3 | TRBD1 | NA | TGCGCCAGCAGCCAGGGCCGGGACAGGGGACATGGCTACACCTTC | CASSQGRDRGHGYTF
TRBJ1-1 | TRBV5-5 | NA | NA | TGTGCCAGCAGCTTTATAGGGGACACTGAAGCTTTCTTT | CASSFIGDTEAFF
TRBJ2-6 | TRBV30 | TRBD2 | NA | TGTGCCTGGGGGACTAGCGGATCTGGGGCCAACGTCCTGACTTTC | CAWGTSGSGANVLTF
TRBJ2-1 | TRBV11-3 | NA | NA | TGTGCCAGCAGCTCCTCCCATGAGCAGTTCTTC | CASSSSHEQFF
TRBJ1-2 | TRBV3-1/TRBV3-2 | NA | few | TGTGCCAGCAGCCAAGGGCAGGTCTATGGCTACACCTTC | CASSQGQVYGYTF
TRBJ2-3 | TRBV21-1 | NA | NA | TGTGCCAGCAGCACCCACGGTGCCTGTTTCGGGACAGGGGGTTCAGATACGCAGTATTTT | CASSTHGACFGTGGSDTQYF
TRBJ2-1 | TRBV2 | NA | NA | TGTGCCAGCAGCCCCCACGCTCGGGGGCAGTTCTTC | CASSPHARGQFF